This T cell receptor beta chain originates from a study of blood T cell repertoires in COVID-19. Study background: Sources were T cells, B-cell-depleted T cells, or PBMCs; the material itself was cDNA or gDNA.

TCRdb's table, derived via immunoSEQ multiplex PCR, lists solely in-frame clones and lacks some. The data show 250,000 or so clones, approximately 89% seen once. Those who participated ranged in age from about 18 to 95 years and resided in about two dozen US areas. Contact with a PCR-confirmed or clinician-diagnosed COVID-19 case occurred within 2 weeks of entry. The germline V gene encodes CDR1 SGDLS and CDR2 YYNGEE. The CDR3 contains 14 residues. The V end was cut by 6 bases, the J end by 2 bases, with 13 bases between. The TCR originated in a man aged 35-49 years who had been exposed to COVID-19. The sequencing input was PBMCs or T cells enriched from blood (not recorded which). The chain couples TRBV9 to TRBJ2-3, with D unresolved. CDR3 sequence reads: CASTSSQVTDTQYF. Written as DNA, the CDR3 is TGTGCCAGCACATCATCGCAGGTCACAGATACGCAGTATTTT.